This T cell receptor beta chain derives from a study of CD8+ T cells in alopecia areata. This clone was detected only once. Deletions cut 5 bases from V and 3 bases from J, with 19 bases between. The CDR3 spans 16 residues. The germline V gene encodes CDR1 GTSNPN and CDR2 SVGIG (reference sequence). After isolation, RNA underwent reverse transcription to generate cDNA as the sequencing template. This table comes from immunoSEQ multiplex PCR, and its TCRdb copy is limited to in-frame clones, with some not included. The data contain hundreds of thousands of clones, approximately 52% of them seen just once; the ten biggest clones take up approximately 0.5%.

This sequence originates from a human donor with alopecia areata. The chain joins TRBV30 to TRBJ2-2, with a weak D call TRBD2 (6 bases). Source: CD4+ T cells sorted from blood, taken at week 0. CDR3 loop: CAWDASSEADTGELFF. In nucleotides, the CDR3 is TGTGCCTGGGATGCATCTAGCGAAGCCGACACCGGGGAGCTGTTTTTT.